Presented here are 3 T cell receptor beta chains from one specimen sequenced in a study of blood T cell repertoires in COVID-19. This table comes from immunoSEQ multiplex PCR, and its TCRdb copy is limited to in-frame clones, with some not included. This repertoire shows roughly 160,000 clones, around 90% found once; its top ten account for 4.5% to 5%. The sequenced material came from peripheral blood. These receptors came from a man in his late teens or twenties with COVID-19, enrolled during active disease.

V is TRBV4-3 and J is TRBJ2-1, with 9 bases aligning to TRBD2. The junction had 11 bases not matched to a gene; V was cut back by 0 bases and J by 5 bases. This CDR3 contains 18 residues. Germline loops: CDR1 LGHNA, CDR2 YSLEER. As DNA, the CDR3 is TGCGCCAGCAGCCAAGATGGGGCTTTCTCTAGCGGGAACAATGAGCAGTTCTTC. Its translation: CASSQDGAFSSGNNEQFF.

This clone appeared a single time. Written as DNA, the CDR3 is TGTGCCAGCAGCGCAGGGGATTACTATAATTCACCCCTCCACTTT. Its translation is CASSAGDYYNSPLHF. J is TRBJ1-6 and V is TRBV6-5; maybe TRBD1 (6 bases). V lost 6 bases to trimming and J lost 3 bases, with 12 bases between them. Germline V gives CDR1 MNHEY, CDR2 SVGAGI. The CDR3 has 15 amino acids.

CDR3 nucleotide sequence: TGTGCCAGCTCACCAAAGGGGGATCATTCACCCCTCCACTTT. Its protein product is CASSPKGDHSPLHF. This chain links TRBV18 with TRBJ1-6; D possibly corresponds to TRBD1 (6 bases). Trimming removed 2 bases from V and 8 bases from J, with 10 bases in between. Germline loops: CDR1 KGHSH, CDR2 LQKENI. This CDR3 comprises 14 residues. Full variable domain (outside the CDR3, taken from reference TRBV18 and TRBJ1-6): NAGVMQNPRHLVRRRGQEARLRCSPMKGHSHVYWYRQLPEEGLKFMVYLQKENIIDESGMPKERFSAEFPKEGPSILRIQQVVRGDSAAYFCASSPKGDHSPLHFGNGTRLTVT.